The 21 T cell receptor beta chains reported below all come from one sample, sequenced in a study of response to subunit inactivated influenza vaccine. MiXCR, run by TCRdb on the RT-PCR reads, gives a single entry per CDR3 protein. This table has hundreds of thousands of distinct CDR3 sequences, about 14% appearing once. The specimen was PBMCs from blood, collected around 15 days before vaccination. Source of these receptors: a man aged 50-60 years who received an inactivated influenza vaccine.

The chain recombines TRBV10-3 with TRBJ2-1; 10 nucleotides line up with TRBD2. The CDR3 runs 16 residues. Germline CDR1 is ENHRY and CDR2 is SYGVKD. Trimming took 2 bases from V and 8 from J; bases not matched to a gene: 9. The CDR3 sequence is CAISERASGSLDEQFF. The CDR3 DNA follows: TGTGCCATCAGTGAGAGGGCTAGCGGGAGTTTAGATGAGCAGTTCTTC.

The chain couples TRBV14 to TRBJ2-3; 8 bases agree with TRBD2. In germline, CDR1 is SGHDN, CDR2 FVKESK. This CDR3 comprises 13 residues. Trimming at V came to 3 bases and at J to 7 bases, leaving 3 bases not matched to a gene. The CDR3 is CASSHAGGNTQYF. CDR3 coding DNA: TGTGCCAGCAGCCATGCGGGGGGTAATACGCAGTATTTT. The variable domain in full, completed from reference TRBV14 and TRBJ2-3, reads EAGVTQFPSHSVIEKGQTVTLRCDPISGHDNLYWYRRVMGKEIKFLLHFVKESKQDESGMPNNRFLAERTGGTYSTLKVQPAELEDSGVYFCASSHAGGNTQYFGPGTRLTVL.

Relative to its sample, this clonotype is medium-sized (0.01 to 0.1%). V usage is TRBV7-9 and J usage is TRBJ1-2; possible D gene TRBD1, 6 bases. CDR3 length equals 14 residues. With 7 bases removed from V and 6 bases from J, the gap between germline ends came to 18 bases. Germline-derived CDR1 and CDR2 are SEHNR and FQNEAQ (reference sequence). CDR3 residues: CASTESGGAHGYTF. The CDR3, as DNA: TGTGCCAGCACCGAGTCCGGGGGGGCCCATGGCTACACCTTC.

This clonotype was counted a few times. The chain couples TRBV6-1 to TRBJ1-1; 7 bases map to TRBD1. The CDR3 loop spans 13 amino acids. CDR1 and CDR2 (germline): MNHNS, SASEGT. Trimming cost V 6 bases and J 5 bases; bases outside gene matches: 6. The CDR3 region is CASRDREYTEAFF. Written as DNA, the CDR3 is TGTGCCAGCAGAGACAGGGAGTATACTGAAGCTTTCTTT.

The chain recombines TRBV30 with TRBJ1-1, with 8 bases matching TRBD1. Germline V gene sequence: CDR1 GTSNPN, CDR2 SVGIG (reference sequence). The V and J ends lost 5 bases and 1 base, in that order; junction bases with no gene match: 6. CDR3 length: 14 residues. CDR3: CAWDRGVGNTEAFF. The CDR3 DNA follows: TGTGCCTGGGACAGGGGAGTTGGGAACACTGAAGCTTTCTTT. The variable domain in full, completed from reference TRBV30 and TRBJ1-1, reads SQTIHQWPATLVQPVGSPLSLECTVEGTSNPNLYWYRQAAGRGLQLLFYSVGIGQISSEVPQNLSASRPQDRQFILSSKKLLLSDSGFYLCAWDRGVGNTEAFFGQGTRLTVV.

This clonotype was observed a few times. V is TRBV7-6 and J is TRBJ2-7, with a possible D match to TRBD1 (8 bases). Germline CDR1 SGHVS, CDR2 FNYEAQ. The CDR3 runs to 15 residues. V was trimmed by 5 bases and J by 4 bases, leaving 18 bases between them. In nucleotides, the CDR3 is TGTGCCAGCAGCCCACAGGGGGGGGCGTCTTACGAGCAGTACTTC. It encodes CASSPQGGASYEQYF.

This clonotype was seen a handful of times. This chain's CDR3 is CATSLGPNDYEQFF. The CDR3, as DNA: TGTGCCACCAGTTTGGGACCGAATGATTATGAGCAGTTCTTC. The V gene is TRBV24-1, the J gene TRBJ2-1; D tentatively reads TRBD1 or TRBD2 (5 bases each). This CDR3 spans 14 amino acids. Trimming took off 6 bases at V and 8 bases at J, with 16 bases between the two ends. Germline V gene sequence: CDR1 KGHDR, CDR2 SFDVKD.

The rearrangement links TRBV5-1 to TRBJ2-5; 8 bases agree with TRBD1. The V and J ends lost 2 bases and 3 bases, in that order; junction bases with no gene match: 9. Germline loops: CDR1 SGHRS, CDR2 YFSETQ. The CDR3 consists of 16 residues. CDR3 DNA sequence: TGCGCCAGCAGCTTTACCCTGGACAGGGCGAAAGAGACCCAGTACTTC. It encodes CASSFTLDRAKETQYF.

This clonotype has more than one count but fewer than ten. The rearrangement joins TRBV11-2 to TRBJ2-2; D not resolved. Looked up from germline, CDR1 is SGHAT and CDR2 is FQNNGV. CDR3 size: 13 residues. The CDR3 sequence is CATGTVVTGELFF. CDR3 coding DNA: TGTGCGACCGGAACGGTCGTGACCGGGGAGCTGTTTTTT.

This clonotype was observed many times. This chain uses TRBV10-3 with TRBJ2-7; 9 bases are a match to TRBD1. Germline V gene sequence: CDR1 ENHRY, CDR2 SYGVKD. V was pared by 6 bases and J by 5 bases, with 8 bases of the junction left unmatched. The CDR3 length is 14 residues. In DNA form, the CDR3 reads TGTGCCATCAGGGATCCGGGACAGGGTAACGAGCAGTACTTC. Translating it yields CAIRDPGQGNEQYF.

The chain couples TRBV27 to TRBJ1-3; maybe TRBD1 (5 bases). The CDR3 runs to 14 residues. Germline assignment: CDR1 MNHEY and CDR2 SMNVEV (reference sequence). The V end lost 6 bases, the J end lost 0 bases, and 9 bases lay between the germline ends. The DNA of the CDR3 is TGTGCCAGCAGGGGGCTTAGCTCTGGAAACACCATATATTTT. This translates into CASRGLSSGNTIYF.

This clonotype has more than one count but fewer than ten. The CDR3 protein is CASSPREAGDFYNEQFF. CDR3 sequence (DNA): TGTGCCAGCAGTCCCCGTGAGGCGGGAGATTTCTACAATGAGCAGTTCTTC. The chain has TRBV7-8 and TRBJ2-1, with 7 bases lining up with TRBD2. The germline V gene has CDR1 SGHVS and CDR2 FQNEAQ. There are 17 residues in the CDR3. Unmatched junction bases numbered 14, after V lost 6 bases and J lost 3 bases.

This clonotype was seen more than once but under ten times. J is TRBJ2-3 and V is TRBV5-1, with 7 nucleotides matching TRBD2. Germline loops: CDR1 SGHRS, CDR2 YFSETQ. CDR3 length equals 14 residues. V lost 7 bases to trimming and J lost 6 bases; unmatched junction nucleotides: 11. CDR3 sequence: CASYLREMADTQYF. CDR3 DNA sequence: TGCGCCAGCTACTTGCGGGAGATGGCGGATACGCAGTATTTT.

CDR3 region: CASSLSGIRNEQFF. In nucleotides, the CDR3 is TGTGCCAGCAGTCTTAGCGGGATCAGGAATGAGCAGTTCTTC. The V gene is TRBV2, the J gene TRBJ2-1; 8 nucleotides line up with TRBD2. The V gene end was trimmed by 5 bases and the J gene end by 7 bases; junction bases not matched to a gene: 7. The length of the CDR3 is 14 residues. Germline lookup yields CDR1 SNHLY and CDR2 FYNNEI.

This clonotype came up many times. The gene calls are TRBV7-2 and TRBJ1-1; the D is unclear. The CDR3 runs to 12 residues. Germline V gene lookup returns CDR1 SGHTA and CDR2 FQGNSA. Trimming took off 1 base at V and 8 bases at J, with 8 bases between the two ends. This chain's CDR3 is CASSLESREAFF. The CDR3 nucleotides are TGTGCCAGCAGCTTAGAGAGCAGAGAAGCTTTCTTT. The complete variable domain, with remaining parts taken from reference TRBV7-2 and TRBJ1-1, reads GAGVSQSPSNKVTEKGKDVELRCDPISGHTALYWYRQSLGQGLEFLIYFQGNSAPDKSGLPSDRFSAERTGGSVSTLTIQRTQQEDSAVYLCASSLESREAFFGQGTRLTVV.

This clonotype has more than one count but fewer than ten. The chain has TRBV4-3 and TRBJ2-1; 7 bases agree with TRBD2. The junction had 5 bases not matched to a gene; V was cut back by 0 bases and J by 6 bases. Looked up from germline, CDR1 is LGHNA and CDR2 is YSLEER. The CDR3 totals 15 residues. In DNA form, the CDR3 reads TGCGCCAGCAGCCAAGATCAACTAGCGAGCAATGAGCAGTTCTTC. The encoded protein is CASSQDQLASNEQFF.

This clonotype was detected only a few times. CDR3 in amino acids: CASSLELYTQYF. Written as DNA, the CDR3 is TGTGCCAGCAGCTTAGAGTTGTATACGCAGTATTTT. The chain recombines TRBV7-2 with TRBJ2-3; D gene ambiguous. The germline V and J ends were trimmed by 1 base and 7 bases, with 6 bases remaining between them. The CDR3 sequence is 12 residues long. Looked up from germline, CDR1 is SGHTA and CDR2 is FQGNSA.

There are a few counts of this clonotype. J is TRBJ2-3 and V is TRBV7-8; a possible D gene is TRBD1 (6 bases). Germline-derived CDR1 and CDR2 are SGHVS and FQNEAQ. Trimming left V 3 bases short and J 0 bases short, with 13 bases between. CDR3 length: 16 residues. The CDR3 is CASSFAGATSTDTQYF. CDR3 nucleotide sequence: TGTGCCAGCAGCTTCGCAGGGGCAACTAGCACAGATACGCAGTATTTT.

The chain links TRBV27 to TRBJ2-3; 10 bases match TRBD2. This CDR3 is built from 16 residues. Germline assignment: CDR1 MNHEY and CDR2 SMNVEV (reference sequence). J gave up 2 bases and V 3 bases, and 5 bases lay outside the gene matches. CDR3 nucleotide sequence: TGTGCCAGCAGTTTTCTAGCGGGGGACCACACAGATACGCAGTATTTT. It translates to CASSFLAGDHTDTQYF.

This clonotype was found a few times. V is TRBV9 and J is TRBJ2-7, with 8 bases fitting TRBD1. The trim removed 4 bases at V and 3 bases at J, leaving 6 bases unmatched. CDR3 length equals 14 residues. Germline V gives CDR1 SGDLS, CDR2 YYNGEE. The DNA for the CDR3 is TGTGCCAGCAGCTCCGAGGACAGGGACTACGAGCAGTACTTC. It encodes CASSSEDRDYEQYF.

The J gene is TRBJ1-1, the V gene TRBV20-1; D uncertain. Germline-derived CDR1 and CDR2 are DFQATT and SNEGSKA (reference sequence). V lost 6 bases, J lost 0 bases, and 5 bases lay in between. The CDR3 loop spans 11 amino acids. The CDR3: CSAGVNTEAFF. The CDR3 DNA reads as TGCAGTGCAGGTGTGAACACTGAAGCTTTCTTT.